The 10 T cell receptor beta chains given below trace back to one sample, sequenced in a study of monozygotic twins with inflammatory bowel disease. TCRdb reanalyzed the 5' RACE reads and collapses them to one entry per CDR3 protein, without DNA. The listing contains 150,000 to 200,000 distinct CDR3 sequences. The sample consisted of blood. Every receptor here comes from a human donor with ulcerative colitis or Crohn's disease, or a healthy co-twin of an affected twin (not recorded which).

J is TRBJ1-3 and V is TRBV2; TCRdb reports TRBD1, a call that lacks DNA to check it against. CDR3 length equals 15 residues. CDR1 is SNHLY and CDR2 is FYNNEI in the germline V gene. The CDR3: CASSVSGGEGNTIYF.

This sequence joins TRBV12-5 and TRBJ2-7; the TRBD2 assignment by TCRdb is unverifiable without DNA. Germline values: CDR1 LGHNT, CDR2 FRNRAP. CDR3 length equals 14 residues. CDR3 region: CASAFGGLFYEQYF.

The chain joins TRBV7-8 to TRBJ2-7; TCRdb returns TRBD1, unconfirmable since there is no DNA. CDR3 length: 17 amino acids. CDR1 and CDR2 (germline): SGHVS, FQNEAQ. The CDR3 reads CASSPEAGTGATYEQYF.

The chain carries TRBV23-1 and TRBJ2-7. TRBV23-1 is an ORF for which the function is uncertain. The CDR3 runs 17 residues. The CDR3 region is CASSQSRPGRLFYEQYF.

The chain is built from TRBV5-5 and TRBJ1-1; TCRdb indicates TRBD1, and absent DNA this call remains unverified. The CDR3 length is 15 residues. Germline-derived CDR1 and CDR2 are SGHKS and YYEKEE (reference sequence). The CDR3 protein is CASSLVGTGSTEAFF.

The chain uses TRBV5-6 and TRBJ1-5; the TCRdb call, TRBD1, lacks DNA for checking. The CDR3 sequence is 15 residues long. In germline, CDR1 is SGHDT, CDR2 YYEEEE. CDR3 in amino acids: CASSEGGYSNQPQHF.

This chain links TRBV27 with TRBJ1-6. The CDR3 consists of 14 residues. Germline V gene sequence: CDR1 MNHEY, CDR2 SMNVEV (reference sequence). This CDR3 is CASRVTAFDSPLHF.

The V call is TRBV10-3, the J call TRBJ2-1; as DNA is missing, the TRBD1 call by TCRdb cannot be tested. Germline V gene lookup returns CDR1 ENHRY and CDR2 SYGVKD. The CDR3 has 15 amino acids. The CDR3 loop reads CAISESRGEYNEQFF.

CDR3 amino acids: CASSLQSGSYYNEQFF. The chain joins TRBV12-3 or TRBV12-4 to TRBJ2-1; TCRdb indicates TRBD2, and absent DNA this call remains unverified. CDR3 length: 16 amino acids.

This chain uses TRBV10-3 with TRBJ1-2; TCRdb gives TRBD1 as the D gene, but with no DNA this cannot be confirmed. The germline gives CDR1 ENHRY, CDR2 SYGVKD. CDR3 length: 13 residues. CDR3 protein: CAISDLNRGGYTF.